Sequencing of this T cell receptor (beta chain) was carried out in a study of blood T cell repertoires in COVID-19. The overall study: Samples representing acute and convalescent COVID-19 were sourced from the United States, Italy and Spain. T cells, B-cell-depleted T cells, or PBMCs supplied cDNA or gDNA.

As processed by the authors: Researchers report that nucleated cell counts were estimated from reference gene primer amplification. The protocol was immunoSEQ multiplex PCR, while the TCRdb copy is restricted to in-frame clones and leaves out a portion. The D gene and trimming were derived from the DNA, and the V and J assignments and clone size from that table. The sample contains 200,000 to 250,000 clones, over 70% of which appear only once. CDR1 SGHRS and CDR2 YFSETQ come from the germline V gene. CDR3 length equals 14 residues. The V end lost 3 bases, the J end lost 1 base, and 10 bases lay between the germline ends.

Sequencing was carried out using peripheral blood. The chain links TRBV5-1 to TRBJ1-1; TRBD1 is a possible D gene (6 bases). The TCR originated in a woman in her 70s with acute or convalescent COVID-19. This CDR3 reads CASSSVQGNTEAFF. The CDR3 DNA sequence: TGCGCCAGCAGCTCCGTACAGGGGAACACTGAAGCTTTCTTT.